These 20 T cell receptor beta chains originate from one sample sequenced in a study of OX40 agonist ivuxolimab in advanced cancers. Some clones are missing from TCRdb's copy, which holds only in-frame ones; the method was immunoSEQ multiplex PCR. This table holds about 59,000 clones, about 90% found once. The input for sequencing was CD4+ or CD8+ T cells sorted from blood, taken in a trial of the OX40 agonist ivuxolimab. All receptors derive from an adult with an advanced solid tumor such as melanoma, head and neck, liver or kidney cancer.

This chain links TRBV28 with TRBJ2-2; TRBD1 agrees at 9 bases. Germline assignment: CDR1 MDHEN and CDR2 SYDVKM. The CDR3 runs to 17 residues. V dropped 7 bases and J dropped 5; count of bases not matched to a gene: 14. CDR3: CASNSPGQGTFTGELFF. CDR3 bases: TGTGCCAGCAATTCGCCGGGACAGGGAACCTTTACCGGGGAGCTGTTTTTT.

The V and J genes are TRBV5-6 and TRBJ2-7; 8 bases map to TRBD2. The junction had 11 bases not matched to a gene; V was cut back by 1 base and J by 5 bases. Germline lookup yields CDR1 SGHDT and CDR2 YYEEEE. CDR3 length equals 16 residues. CDR3 amino acids: CASSLLGSGSHHEQYF. The CDR3 nucleotides are TGTGCCAGCAGCTTGTTAGGGAGCGGGAGTCACCACGAGCAGTACTTC.

This clone was found a few times. This chain links TRBV9 with TRBJ2-4; a possible D gene is TRBD1 (5 bases). The CDR3 has 17 amino acids. From germline, CDR1 is SGDLS and CDR2 YYNGEE. The V end lost 0 bases, the J end lost 0 bases, and 13 bases lay between the germline ends. The DNA for the CDR3 is TGTGCCAGCAGCGTAGGTGCAGGGCCCTTAGCCAAAAACATTCAGTACTTC. Its protein product is CASSVGAGPLAKNIQYF.

The rearrangement links TRBV28 to TRBJ2-3; 11 positions agree with TRBD2. V was pared by 4 bases and J by 1 base, with 4 bases of the junction left unmatched. CDR1 is MDHEN and CDR2 is SYDVKM in the germline V gene. This CDR3 has 16 residues. The CDR3, as DNA: TGTGCCAGCAGTTCCCGACTAGCGGGGCGCACAGATACGCAGTATTTT. It is translated as CASSSRLAGRTDTQYF. Based on the CDR3 plus reference TRBV28 and TRBJ2-3, the full variable domain is DVKVTQSSRYLVKRTGEKVFLECVQDMDHENMFWYRQDPGLGLRLIYFSYDVKMKEKGDIPEGYSVSREKKERFSLILESASTNQTSMYLCASSSRLAGRTDTQYFGPGTRLTVL.

This chain joins TRBV6-1 and TRBJ2-4, with D possibly matching TRBD1 (5 bases). Germline V CDR1 and CDR2: MNHNS, SASEGT. V was cut by 1 base and J by 2 bases, with 12 bases left in between. The CDR3 contains 16 residues. The CDR3 sequence: CASSEGWGETKNIQYF. The CDR3 bases are TGTGCCAGCAGTGAAGGGTGGGGCGAAACCAAAAACATTCAGTACTTC.

The rearrangement uses TRBV19 and TRBJ2-7; possible D gene TRBD1, 6 bases. V lost 4 bases to trimming and J lost 2 bases, with 18 bases between them. This CDR3 has 16 amino acids. Germline V CDR1 and CDR2: LNHDA, SQIVND (reference sequence). The CDR3 nucleotides are TGTGCCAGTAGTACGGGTTCCGGGACACCTACCTACGAGCAGTACTTC. Translating it yields CASSTGSGTPTYEQYF.

This rearrangement joins TRBV13 to TRBJ1-2; tentative D call: TRBD1 (6 bases). Looked up from germline, CDR1 is PRHDT and CDR2 is FYEKMQ (reference sequence). The CDR3 is made up of 14 amino acids. V lost 8 bases and J lost 8, with 21 bases in between. In DNA form, the CDR3 reads TGTGCCAGCTCTTTAAAGCCGGGGGCCGGGGGCTACACCTTC. Protein product: CASSLKPGAGGYTF. Using reference TRBV13 and TRBJ1-2 for the parts outside the CDR3, the full variable domain is AAGVIQSPRHLIKEKRETATLKCYPIPRHDTVYWYQQGPGQDPQFLISFYEKMQSDKGSIPDRFSAQQFSDYHSELNMSSLELGDSALYFCASSLKPGAGGYTFGSGTRLTVV.

This rearrangement joins TRBV27 to TRBJ2-3; weak D call: TRBD1 (6 bases). The CDR3 has 14 amino acids. V was clipped by 0 bases and J by 8 bases, with 12 bases between them. Looked up from germline, CDR1 is MNHEY and CDR2 is SMNVEV (reference sequence). CDR3 amino acids: CASSLSPGVGTQYF. The CDR3 DNA reads TGTGCCAGCAGTTTATCCCCAGGGGTCGGTACGCAGTATTTT.

The V call is TRBV29-1, the J call TRBJ1-1; 7 bases fit TRBD1. V lost 4 bases, J lost 0 bases, and 2 bases stayed unmatched. The CDR3 loop spans 13 amino acids. The germline V gene encodes CDR1 SQVTM and CDR2 ANQGSEA. The CDR3 spells CSVGGTVNTEAFF. The CDR3 coding sequence is TGCAGCGTTGGTGGGACAGTGAACACTGAAGCTTTCTTT.

The chain couples TRBV2 to TRBJ2-1; TRBD1 agrees at 9 bases. Germline CDR1 and CDR2: SNHLY and FYNNEI. The CDR3 is 15 residues long. Trimming cost V 7 bases and J 9 bases; bases outside gene matches: 13. The CDR3 spells CASTTRDRAVGEQFF. For the CDR3, the DNA is TGTGCCAGCACCACCCGGGACAGGGCGGTTGGTGAGCAGTTCTTC.

The V call is TRBV7-6, the J call TRBJ2-7; D is uncertain. This CDR3 region has 12 residues. The germline gives CDR1 SGHVS, CDR2 FNYEAQ. The V gene lost 4 bases and the J gene lost 4 bases, with 8 bases spanning the gap. CDR3 sequence: CASSSQGYEQYF. The CDR3 coding sequence is TGTGCCAGCAGCTCTCAAGGATACGAGCAGTACTTC.

Concerning this clone itself: The junction departs from the called germline gene at one end, perhaps through a read error. The chain couples TRBV30 to TRBJ1-2, with D possibly being TRBD1 (6 bases). Germline CDR1 and CDR2: GTSNPN and SVGIG (reference sequence). This CDR3 comprises 11 residues. The CDR3 coding sequence is TGTGCCTGGATCTACAGGGATGTCGGCCTCTTC. Translated, it gives CAWIYRDVGLF.

The rearrangement links TRBV4-1 to TRBJ2-1, with D perhaps TRBD1 (6 bases). This CDR3 has 13 residues. Trimming left V 2 bases short and J 7 bases short, with 9 bases between. CDR1 MGHRA and CDR2 YSYEKL come from the germline V gene. The CDR3 nucleotides are TGCGCCAGCAGCCAACACAGGGTTAATGAGCAGTTCTTC. Translating it yields CASSQHRVNEQFF.

The chain carries TRBV6-1 and TRBJ2-7; D not resolved. The CDR3 sequence is 10 residues long. Germline V gives CDR1 MNHNS, CDR2 SASEGT. V shed 6 bases and J shed 7 bases, with 7 bases lying between them. This CDR3 is CASSGWEQYF. CDR3 sequence (DNA): TGTGCCAGCAGCGGTTGGGAGCAGTACTTC.

The V and J genes are TRBV6-1 and TRBJ2-1; 7 nucleotides line up with TRBD2. Germline V gives CDR1 MNHNS, CDR2 SASEGT. The CDR3 is 18 residues long. Trimming at V came to 4 bases and at J to 7 bases, leaving 19 bases not matched to a gene. CDR3 residues: CASSARGPREKWWNEQFF. The CDR3 DNA is TGTGCCAGCAGTGCCCGGGGCCCGCGGGAGAAATGGTGGAATGAGCAGTTCTTC.

The rearrangement uses TRBV30 and TRBJ2-1; 11 bases fit TRBD2. CDR1 and CDR2 (germline): GTSNPN, SVGIG (reference sequence). V gave up 5 bases and J gave up 7 bases; unmatched junction bases: 1. The CDR3 totals 12 residues. In DNA form, the CDR3 reads TGTGCCTGGGGACTAGCGGGTAATGAGCAGTTCTTC. Translating it yields CAWGLAGNEQFF. The full variable domain, with the rest looked up from reference TRBV30 and TRBJ2-1, is SQTIHQWPATLVQPVGSPLSLECTVEGTSNPNLYWYRQAAGRGLQLLFYSVGIGQISSEVPQNLSASRPQDRQFILSSKKLLLSDSGFYLCAWGLAGNEQFFGPGTRLTVL.

This chain connects TRBV19 to TRBJ1-2, with D possibly TRBD1 on 6 matching bases. The CDR3 covers 15 residues. V was pared by 6 bases and J by 2 bases, with 16 bases between. Per germline, CDR1 LNHDA and CDR2 SQIVND (reference sequence). The CDR3 DNA sequence: TGTGCCAGTAGCTTAGGGGGGACACGGAACTATGGCTACACCTTC. Translation: CASSLGGTRNYGYTF.

The rearrangement joins TRBV19 to TRBJ2-7; weak D call: TRBD1 (6 bases). Trimming cost V 7 bases and J 0 bases, with 16 bases left between them. CDR1 is LNHDA, CDR2 SQIVND, per germline (reference sequence). There are 15 residues in the CDR3. CDR3 in DNA: TGTGCCAGTACTCGTGACAGGCCGGCCTCCTACGAGCAGTACTTC. As protein: CASTRDRPASYEQYF. Full variable domain (outside the CDR3, taken from reference TRBV19 and TRBJ2-7): DGGITQSPKYLFRKEGQNVTLSCEQNLNHDAMYWYRQDPGQGLRLIYYSQIVNDFQKGDIAEGYSVSREKKESFPLTVTSAQKNPTAFYLCASTRDRPASYEQYFGPGTRLTVT.

The chain has TRBV7-3 and TRBJ1-1; a possible D gene is TRBD1 (6 bases). V lost 2 bases and J lost 2, with 9 bases in between. Germline assignment: CDR1 SGHTA and CDR2 FQGTGA. The CDR3 is 14 residues long. The chain's CDR3 is CASSLQGSNTEAFF. The CDR3 DNA follows: TGTGCCAGCAGCTTACAGGGGTCAAACACTGAAGCTTTCTTT.

This clone was counted a single time. V usage is TRBV7-8 and J usage is TRBJ2-3; the D is unclear. Trimming took 0 bases from V and 2 from J, leaving 18 bases between them. The CDR3 is 18 amino acids. Germline CDR1 is SGHVS and CDR2 is FQNEAQ. CDR3 sequence reads: CASSLAKWTQIHTDTQYF. The CDR3, as DNA: TGTGCCAGCAGCTTAGCGAAATGGACCCAGATCCACACAGATACGCAGTATTTT. The complete variable domain, with remaining parts taken from reference TRBV7-8 and TRBJ2-3, reads GAGVSQSPRYKVAKRGQDVALRCDPISGHVSLFWYQQALGQGPEFLTYFQNEAQLDKSGLPSDRFFAERPEGSVSTLKIQRTQQEDSAVYLCASSLAKWTQIHTDTQYFGPGTRLTVL.